This entry features one TCR beta chain sequence. What it recognizes is unknown. This record comes from a study of breast tumors, draining lymph nodes, adjacent tissues. Using its own MiXCR run on the multiplex PCR reads, TCRdb lists one record per CDR3 protein. The data contain over 20,000 distinct CDR3 sequences, 50% to 75% of them singletons. Study observations and caveats: Data fit most tumor T cells coming from lymph node, expanding in tumor. The lymph node origin of tumor T cells was framed as consistent with a hypothesis, not demonstrated. Tumor repertoires ranked between lymph nodes and nontumor tissue in diversity, with V and J gene preferences.

Sequencing input: tumor-adjacent breast tissue. The sequence came from a female donor with breast cancer. Some clones in this sample may be carry-over from other donors' samples.

CDR3 loop: CSAPGTIVSPLHF. CDR3 DNA: TGCAGTGCTCCCGGGACAATCGTTTCACCCCTCCACTTT. This chain connects TRBV20-1 to TRBJ1-6, with D possibly matching TRBD1 (6 bases). Germline CDR1 reads DFQATT; CDR2 reads SNEGSKA (reference sequence). CDR3 size: 13 residues. Trimming took 5 bases from V and 9 from J, leaving 14 bases between them.